The 19 T cell receptor beta chains below all came from one sample that was sequenced in a study of blood T cell repertoires in COVID-19. The assay was immunoSEQ multiplex PCR, and TCRdb's table has in-frame clones only and misses some. Here the sample spans roughly 200,000 clones, roughly four fifths being singletons. Sequencing used peripheral blood. The receptors come from a woman of 80 years or more with COVID-19, enrolled during active disease.

The chain has TRBV28 and TRBJ1-2; 9 bases are shared with TRBD1. The CDR3 extends over 13 amino acids. V dropped 7 bases and J dropped 5; count of bases not matched to a gene: 5. CDR1 is MDHEN, CDR2 SYDVKM, per germline. In DNA, the CDR3 is TGTGCCAGCATTTCTGGACAGGGGTATGGCTACACCTTC. Protein product: CASISGQGYGYTF.

The chain has TRBV30 and TRBJ1-5, with TRBD1 matching over 7 bases. The CDR3 length is 16 residues. J was trimmed by 0 bases and V by 2 bases; bases with no gene match: 7. Per the germline V gene, CDR1 is GTSNPN and CDR2 is SVGIG (reference sequence). The CDR3 protein is CAWSPGTAHSNQPQHF. The CDR3 bases are TGTGCCTGGAGTCCCGGGACAGCACATAGCAATCAGCCCCAGCATTTT.

The chain uses TRBV3-1 (or the pseudogene TRBV3-2) and TRBJ2-2; D is perhaps TRBD1 (6 bases). CDR1 and CDR2 (germline): LGHDT, YNNKEL (reference sequence). The CDR3 sequence is 15 residues long. V was cut by 4 bases and J by 5 bases, with 14 bases left in between. The CDR3 region has the DNA TGTGCCAGCAGCCGCCGGGACATAGGGACCGGGGAGCTGTTTTTT. This codes for CASSRRDIGTGELFF.

This rearrangement joins TRBV6-1 to TRBJ1-2, with TRBD1 identical over 8 bases. Trimming removed 1 base from V and 7 bases from J; junction bases left unmatched: 5. Germline V gene sequence: CDR1 MNHNS, CDR2 SASEGT. This CDR3 comprises 14 residues. The CDR3 here is CASSEGPGGFGYTF. CDR3 coding DNA: TGTGCCAGCAGTGAAGGGCCAGGGGGCTTTGGCTACACCTTC.

This rearrangement joins TRBV2 to TRBJ2-5; D remains unclear. Trimming left V 7 bases short and J 5 bases short, with 8 bases between. This CDR3 contains 11 residues. Germline V CDR1 and CDR2: SNHLY, FYNNEI. As DNA, the CDR3 is TGTGCCAGCACTAGATCGGAGACCCAGTACTTC. Amino acid sequence: CASTRSETQYF.

A single count supports this clone. The genes are TRBV5-1 and TRBJ1-4; no reliable D call. The CDR3 covers 15 residues. V was clipped by 1 base and J by 5 bases, with 12 bases between them. Germline loops: CDR1 SGHRS, CDR2 YFSETQ. The CDR3: CASSLTSGTNEKLFF. In DNA form, the CDR3 reads TGCGCCAGCAGCTTGACGTCAGGAACAAATGAAAAACTGTTTTTT.

This rearrangement joins TRBV20-1 to TRBJ1-6; 7 nucleotides match TRBD1. The CDR3 has 16 amino acids. Germline loops: CDR1 DFQATT, CDR2 SNEGSKA (reference sequence). Trimming removed 3 bases from V and 9 bases from J; junction bases left unmatched: 14. This CDR3 reads CSASPGTAGLGSPLHF. CDR3 DNA sequence: TGCAGTGCTAGTCCTGGGACAGCCGGGCTCGGTTCACCCCTCCACTTT.

This chain connects TRBV24-1 to TRBJ1-4; 8 bases fit TRBD1. The CDR3 runs 17 residues. Germline values: CDR1 KGHDR, CDR2 SFDVKD. V gave up 3 bases and J gave up 6 bases; unmatched junction bases: 11. The CDR3 spells CATSDISIETGDEKLFF. CDR3 DNA: TGTGCCACCAGTGATATTTCGATTGAGACAGGGGATGAAAAACTGTTTTTT.

The V call is TRBV3-1 (or the pseudogene TRBV3-2), the J call TRBJ1-2; D gene ambiguous. V was clipped by 4 bases and J by 2 bases, with 8 bases between them. The CDR3 is 13 residues long. Germline lookup yields CDR1 LGHDT and CDR2 YNNKEL (reference sequence). CDR3 in amino acids: CASSLSSNYGYTF. The CDR3, as DNA: TGTGCCAGCAGCCTCTCTAGCAACTATGGCTACACCTTC.

The genes are TRBV18 and TRBJ1-2; 7 bases align to TRBD1. The length of the CDR3 is 14 residues. Unmatched junction bases numbered 10, after V lost 4 bases and J lost 8 bases. The germline gives CDR1 KGHSH, CDR2 LQKENI. The CDR3: CASSRSTGLDGYTF. The CDR3 DNA reads as TGTGCCAGCTCACGGTCGACAGGGTTGGACGGCTACACCTTC.

This chain links TRBV7-9 with TRBJ2-7; the match to TRBD1 covers 9 bases. The CDR3 totals 15 residues. Trimming took 5 bases from V and 5 from J; bases not matched to a gene: 10. Germline-derived CDR1 and CDR2 are SEHNR and FQNEAQ (reference sequence). Written as DNA, the CDR3 is TGTGCCAGCAGCGCGGGACAGGGACAACTCAACGAGCAGTACTTC. It specifies CASSAGQGQLNEQYF.

Ten or more counts support this clone. The chain uses TRBV6-2 or TRBV6-3 and TRBJ1-2, with D hard to call. The CDR3 consists of 14 residues. Trimming left V 0 bases short and J 3 bases short, with 8 bases between. Germline CDR1 is MNHEY and CDR2 is SVGEGT. The CDR3 is CASSYSQRDYGYTF. CDR3 coding DNA: TGTGCCAGCAGTTACTCGCAGCGCGACTATGGCTACACCTTC.

The chain links TRBV30 to TRBJ1-5; weak D call: TRBD1 (5 bases). The CDR3 loop spans 16 amino acids. The germline V and J ends were trimmed by 0 bases and 0 bases, with 12 bases remaining between them. The germline V gene encodes CDR1 GTSNPN and CDR2 SVGIG (reference sequence). The CDR3 protein is CAWSVTGSGSNQPQHF. The CDR3 DNA follows: TGTGCCTGGAGTGTCACAGGCTCCGGTAGCAATCAGCCCCAGCATTTT.

As concerns this clone: Mismatch with germline at one junction end may stem from a read error. The V and J genes are TRBV4-1 and TRBJ1-6; D is uncertain. Germline V CDR1 and CDR2: MGHRA, YSYEKL. The CDR3 spans 12 residues. CDR3 bases: TGCGCCAGCAGCCAAGATAAATCACCCCTCCACTTT. Its protein is CASSQDKSPLHF.

A note on this clone: Other DNA sequences from this sample encode an identical CDR3 as well. CDR3 region: CATSREQGARETQYF. In DNA form, the CDR3 reads TGTGCCACCAGCAGAGAACAGGGGGCTAGAGAGACCCAGTACTTC. The chain joins TRBV15 to TRBJ2-5, with 9 bases fitting TRBD1. CDR3 length: 15 amino acids. The ends lost 0 bases at V and 4 bases at J; junction bases unmatched: 3. The V gene's germline CDR1 is LNHNV and CDR2 YYDKDF (reference sequence).

The gene calls are TRBV6-6 and TRBJ2-2; 9 bases agree with TRBD2. From germline, CDR1 is MNHNY and CDR2 SVGAGI (reference sequence). This CDR3 is built from 15 residues. The V and J ends lost 5 bases and 2 bases, in that order; junction bases with no gene match: 3. The CDR3 coding sequence is TGTGCCAGCAGTCAGACTAGCGGAAACACCGGGGAGCTGTTTTTT. This gives the protein CASSQTSGNTGELFF.

The V and J genes are TRBV6-2 or TRBV6-3 and TRBJ1-2, with 7 bases matching TRBD1. The length of the CDR3 is 16 residues. Germline V gene lookup returns CDR1 MNHEY and CDR2 SVGEGT. Germline trimming cut 0 bases from V and 0 bases from J; bases unmatched to any gene: 4. The DNA for the CDR3 is TGTGCCAGCAGTTACTCCCGGGACAGTCCTAACTATGGCTACACCTTC. Translated: CASSYSRDSPNYGYTF.

The sample holds a few counts of this clone. The CDR3 coding sequence is TGTGCCAGCAGTTACGAGGGATCGGACACTGAAGCTTTCTTT. It specifies CASSYEGSDTEAFF. The chain employs TRBV6-5 and TRBJ1-1; D ambiguous. Between the trimmed V and J ends, which lost 2 bases and 3 bases, there was a span of 10 bases. The germline V gene encodes CDR1 MNHEY and CDR2 SVGAGI. The CDR3 sequence is 14 residues long.

The chain employs TRBV28 and TRBJ2-1; 10 bases fit TRBD2. Germline V gene lookup returns CDR1 MDHEN and CDR2 SYDVKM. The CDR3 is made up of 14 amino acids. Trimming at V came to 5 bases and at J to 7 bases, leaving 5 bases not matched to a gene. The CDR3 bases are TGTGCCAGCAGTGAACTAGCGGGACCTAATGAGCAGTTCTTC. Translating it yields CASSELAGPNEQFF.